These 9 T cell receptor beta chains came from one sample sequenced in a study of shared clonotypes between healthy human individuals. Naive-designated CD8 cells lacked CD45RO, were positively enriched for CCR7, and omitted terminally differentiated effector memory CD45RA+ cells. Data came from immunoSEQ multiplex PCR; TCRdb stores just in-frame clones and leaves some out. Among around 600,000 clones listed, about 95% were seen once. Sample: naive CD8+ T cells sorted from blood. All receptors come from a woman aged 30 to 39 in good health.

The CDR3 sequence: CASSLKGAPGYGYTF. Here the CDR3 DNA reads TGTGCCAGCAGTTTAAAGGGGGCGCCGGGCTATGGCTACACCTTC. The V gene is TRBV27, the J gene TRBJ1-2; TRBD1 matches 7 bases. CDR3 length: 15 residues. Losses at the gene ends were 2 bases for V and 4 bases for J; bases not matched to a gene: 7. The germline V gene encodes CDR1 MNHEY and CDR2 SMNVEV (reference sequence).

The V call is TRBV4-2, the J call TRBJ2-7, with 12 bases fitting TRBD2. The CDR3 contains 15 residues. Germline trimming cut 1 base from V and 6 bases from J; bases unmatched to any gene: 4. Germline CDR1 reads LGHNA; CDR2 reads YNFKEQ. CDR3 loop: CASSQGLAGVGEQYF. The DNA for the CDR3 is TGTGCCAGCAGCCAAGGACTAGCGGGAGTGGGCGAGCAGTACTTC.

The V call is TRBV4-1, the J call TRBJ2-7, with D perhaps being TRBD1 or TRBD2 (5 bases each). Trimming left V 4 bases short and J 2 bases short, with 15 bases between. The CDR3 has 15 amino acids. CDR1 is MGHRA and CDR2 is YSYEKL in the germline V gene. The CDR3 region has the DNA TGCGCCAGCAGCCCCCGGGACGGGGTGACCTACGAGCAGTACTTC. Translation gives CASSPRDGVTYEQYF.

This chain connects TRBV19 to TRBJ2-7, with D hard to call. The V gene lost 7 bases and the J gene lost 6 bases, with 13 bases spanning the gap. This CDR3 spans 12 amino acids. Germline CDR1 is LNHDA and CDR2 is SQIVND (reference sequence). The CDR3 protein is CASIGVRGEQYF. CDR3 in DNA: TGTGCCAGTATTGGCGTGAGAGGCGAGCAGTACTTC.

V is TRBV28 and J is TRBJ2-5, with D perhaps given as TRBD1 or TRBD2 (5 bases each). The germline V and J ends were trimmed by 3 bases and 1 base, with 15 bases remaining between them. CDR1 is MDHEN, CDR2 SYDVKM, per germline. The CDR3 has 16 residues. The CDR3 region has the DNA TGTGCCAGCAGTTTTTCGTGGGGGAGTCCCCAAGAGACCCAGTACTTC. It translates to CASSFSWGSPQETQYF.

Worth noting for this clone: The sample contains more than one DNA sequence encoding this CDR3. This chain connects TRBV5-6 to TRBJ2-7; D might be TRBD1 (6 bases). The germline CDR1 and CDR2 sequences are SGHDT and YYEEEE. The V and J ends lost 4 bases and 3 bases respectively, with 14 bases between them. The CDR3 sequence is 14 residues long. The CDR3 region is CASSVAGVSYEQYF. In DNA, the CDR3 is TGTGCCAGCAGCGTCGCAGGGGTGAGCTACGAGCAGTACTTC.

J is TRBJ2-5 and V is TRBV9, with D uncertain. Judging by the DNA end, TRBJ2-7 fits better; the J call may be wrong. The CDR3 is 14 amino acids. Germline V CDR1 and CDR2: SGDLS, YYNGEE. The CDR3 DNA reads as TGTGCCAGCAGTCTCGGATACGGCCGGAACGAGCAGTACTTC. Amino acids: CASSLGYGRNEQYF.

This chain connects TRBV2 to TRBJ2-7; 8 bases are shared with TRBD2. CDR1 is SNHLY, CDR2 FYNNEI, per germline. With V trimmed by 10 bases and J by 3 bases, 5 bases remained unmatched. The CDR3 is 12 amino acids. CDR3 in amino acids: CAIKTSDYEQYF. CDR3 nucleotides: TGTGCCATAAAGACTAGCGACTACGAGCAGTACTTC.

The J gene is TRBJ1-2, the V gene TRBV5-8; unclear D gene. Trimming removed 1 base at V and 2 bases at J, with 15 bases between. CDR3 length: 16 amino acids. Germline CDR1 SGHTS, CDR2 YDEGEE. The CDR3, as DNA: TGTGCCAGCAGCTTGACCCGGAACGTAGGGAACTATGGCTACACCTTC. Encoded protein: CASSLTRNVGNYGYTF.